The rows below give T cell receptor beta chains drawn from one sample of a study of OX40 agonist ivuxolimab in advanced cancers. The protocol was immunoSEQ multiplex PCR, while the TCRdb copy is restricted to in-frame clones and leaves out a portion. The repertoire holds roughly 100,000 clones, more than 75% seen once, with around 0.76% in the top ten. The sample in question was CD4+ or CD8+ T cells sorted from blood, obtained in a trial of the OX40 agonist ivuxolimab. These TCRs come from an adult with an advanced solid tumor such as melanoma, head and neck, liver or kidney cancer. Each CDR3 is given with its conserved first and last residue. Fields, in order: V gene, J gene, clone size, D gene, CDR3 DNA, CDR3 protein. A D gene is named only where the DNA matches it firmly. Rows may omit the clone size; those that give it use once, few, many or a size class.

V: TRBV12-5
J: TRBJ2-1
size: .
D: TRBD2
DNA: TGTGCTAGTGGTTTTAGCGGGAGGGCGGTGTTCTTC
CDR3: CASGFSGRAVFF

V: TRBV5-1
J: TRBJ1-4
size: .
D: .
DNA: TGCGCCAGCAGCTTAAGAGAAGATAATGAAAAACTGTTTTTT
CDR3: CASSLREDNEKLFF

V: TRBV6-6
J: TRBJ2-7
size: .
D: .
DNA: TGTGCCAGCAGTTATATGATAACGGGGGAGCAGTACTTC
CDR3: CASSYMITGEQYF

V: TRBV19
J: TRBJ1-2
size: .
D: .
DNA: TGTGCCAGTAGTCGGGGACGGACTGAAGGCACCTTC
CDR3: CASSRGRTEGTF

V: TRBV7-9
J: TRBJ2-2
size: .
D: .
DNA: TGTGCCAGCAGCTTCGGGGCAATCGCGAACACCGGGGAGCTGTTTTTT
CDR3: CASSFGAIANTGELFF

V: TRBV7-8
J: TRBJ2-3
size: once
D: .
DNA: TGTGCCAGCAGCAGACGGGACGGACCCACAGATACGCAGTATTTT
CDR3: CASSRRDGPTDTQYF

V: TRBV7-9
J: TRBJ2-2
size: few
D: .
DNA: TGTGCCAGCAGCCCGGGGTCATTCAGGGGAGGACCCGGGGAGCTGTTTTTT
CDR3: CASSPGSFRGGPGELFF

V: TRBV28
J: TRBJ2-2
size: once
D: .
DNA: TGTGCCAGCAGTCCCCAGGGGCTCCGGGAGCTGTTTTTT
CDR3: CASSPQGLRELFF

V: TRBV5-4
J: TRBJ2-7
size: .
D: .
DNA: TGTGCCAGCAGCGGGACCGTCAATACTACCTACGAGCAGTACTTC
CDR3: CASSGTVNTTYEQYF

V: TRBV7-8
J: TRBJ2-3
size: .
D: TRBD2
DNA: TGTGCCAGCAGGGAGGGACTAAGACCCACAGATACGCAGTATTTT
CDR3: CASREGLRPTDTQYF

V: TRBV19
J: TRBJ1-5
size: .
D: .
DNA: TGTGCCAGTAGTCTCTCAAAAGGTCAGCCCCAGCATTTT
CDR3: CASSLSKGQPQHF

V: TRBV13
J: TRBJ2-3
size: .
D: TRBD2
DNA: TGTGCCAGCAGCTTCCCCACTGGGTGGCTAGCGGGTTCAGCAGATACGCAGTATTTT
CDR3: CASSFPTGWLAGSADTQYF

V: TRBV12-5
J: TRBJ2-5
size: .
D: .
DNA: TGTGCTAGTGGTCCCCACAGGCGAGAGACCCAGTACTTC
CDR3: CASGPHRRETQYF

V: TRBV6-5
J: TRBJ2-2
size: .
D: TRBD1
DNA: TGTGCCAGCAGTTCGCCCGGACAGGGGAGGGCCGGGGAGCTGTTTTTT
CDR3: CASSSPGQGRAGELFF

V: TRBV7-9
J: TRBJ1-3
size: .
D: .
DNA: TGTGCCAGCAGCTTATCGGGAAACACCATATATTTT
CDR3: CASSLSGNTIYF

V: TRBV5-5
J: TRBJ1-1
size: .
D: .
DNA: TGTGCCAGCACCCTAACAGGGAACACTGAAGCTTTCTTT
CDR3: CASTLTGNTEAFF

V: TRBV7-9
J: TRBJ2-7
size: .
D: TRBD2
DNA: TGTGCCAGCAGCCGAGGACTAGCGGGAAGGGTGGGCGAGCAGTACTTC
CDR3: CASSRGLAGRVGEQYF

V: TRBV27
J: TRBJ1-2
size: .
D: .
DNA: TGTGCCAGCAGTTCTACTACCCAGGTCATTAACTATGGCTACACCTTC
CDR3: CASSSTTQVINYGYTF

V: TRBV7-2
J: TRBJ2-7
size: .
D: .
DNA: TGTGCCAGCAGCCCAAGCCGGGGCCCCTACGAGCAGTACTTC
CDR3: CASSPSRGPYEQYF

V: TRBV28
J: TRBJ2-5
size: .
D: .
DNA: TGTGCCAGCACAGGAACAGCCCAAGAGACCCAGTACTTC
CDR3: CASTGTAQETQYF

V: TRBV15
J: TRBJ2-5
size: .
D: .
DNA: TGTGCCACCAGCAGAGATCAAAGGGAAGAGACCCAGTACTTC
CDR3: CATSRDQREETQYF

V: TRBV18
J: TRBJ2-3
size: .
D: .
DNA: TGTGCCAGCTCGGTTGTTAGGGGCGCGGACACAGATACGCAGTATTTT
CDR3: CASSVVRGADTDTQYF

V: TRBV19
J: TRBJ1-3
size: .
D: .
DNA: TGTGCCAGTAGTCCGGCCGGAGGAAACACCATATATTTT
CDR3: CASSPAGGNTIYF

V: TRBV9
J: TRBJ2-2
size: .
D: .
DNA: TGTGCCAGCAGCATAAGAGGGACCGGGGAGCTGTTTTTT
CDR3: CASSIRGTGELFF

V: TRBV12-2
J: TRBJ2-1
size: .
D: .
DNA: TGTGCAAACGGGACGGGCACCGGGACTAGCGGGTACTACAATGAGCAGTTCTTC
CDR3: CANGTGTGTSGYYNEQFF

V: TRBV6-5
J: TRBJ1-1
size: .
D: .
DNA: TGTGCCAGCAGTACCCCGGGATCCCGCAGTGGGGATTTCTTT
CDR3: CASSTPGSRSGDFF

V: TRBV6-1
J: TRBJ2-3
size: .
D: TRBD2
DNA: TGTGCCAGCAGTGATCCGGGACTAGCGGGAGTAGGGGGACGGTATACGCAGTATTTT
CDR3: CASSDPGLAGVGGRYTQYF